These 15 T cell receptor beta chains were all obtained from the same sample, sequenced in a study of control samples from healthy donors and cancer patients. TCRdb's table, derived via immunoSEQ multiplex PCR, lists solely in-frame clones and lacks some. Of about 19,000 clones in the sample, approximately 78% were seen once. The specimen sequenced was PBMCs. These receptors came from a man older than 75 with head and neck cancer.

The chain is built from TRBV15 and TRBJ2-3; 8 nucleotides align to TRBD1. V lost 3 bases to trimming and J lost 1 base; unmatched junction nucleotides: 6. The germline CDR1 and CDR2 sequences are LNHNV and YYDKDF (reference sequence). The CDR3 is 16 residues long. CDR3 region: CATSRRGQGGTDTQYF. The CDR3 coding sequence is TGTGCCACCAGCAGGAGAGGACAGGGAGGCACAGATACGCAGTATTTT.

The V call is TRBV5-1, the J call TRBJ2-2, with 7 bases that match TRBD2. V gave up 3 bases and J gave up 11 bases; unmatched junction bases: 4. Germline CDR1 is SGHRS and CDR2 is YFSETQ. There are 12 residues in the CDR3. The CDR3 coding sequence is TGCGCCAGCAGCTGGGGGGGTTCTGAGCTGTTTTTT. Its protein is CASSWGGSELFF.

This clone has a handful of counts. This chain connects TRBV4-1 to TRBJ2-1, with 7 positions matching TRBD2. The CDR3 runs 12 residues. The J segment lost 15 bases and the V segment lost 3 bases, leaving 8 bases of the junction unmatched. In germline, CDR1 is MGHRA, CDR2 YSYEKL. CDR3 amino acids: CASSHPGLRPFF. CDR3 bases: TGCGCCAGCAGCCACCCGGGACTACGTCCGTTCTTC.

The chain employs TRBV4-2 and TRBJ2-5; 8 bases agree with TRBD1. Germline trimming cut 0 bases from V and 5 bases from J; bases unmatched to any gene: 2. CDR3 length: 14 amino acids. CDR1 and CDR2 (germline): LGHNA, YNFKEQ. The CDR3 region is CASSQDGQGETQYF. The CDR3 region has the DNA TGTGCCAGCAGCCAAGATGGACAGGGTGAGACCCAGTACTTC.

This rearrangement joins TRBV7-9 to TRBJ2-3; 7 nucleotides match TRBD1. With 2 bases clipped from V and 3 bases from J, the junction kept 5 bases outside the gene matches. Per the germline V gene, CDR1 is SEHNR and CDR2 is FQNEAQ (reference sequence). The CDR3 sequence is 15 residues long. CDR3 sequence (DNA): TGTGCCAGCAGCTTAACGGGACAGCCTACAGATACGCAGTATTTT. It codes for CASSLTGQPTDTQYF.

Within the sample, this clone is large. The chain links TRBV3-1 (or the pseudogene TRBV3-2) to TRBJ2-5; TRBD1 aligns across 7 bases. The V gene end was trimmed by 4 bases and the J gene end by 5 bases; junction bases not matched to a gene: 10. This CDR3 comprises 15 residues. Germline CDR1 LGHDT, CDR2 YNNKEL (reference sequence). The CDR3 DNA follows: TGTGCCAGCAGCCCCGGGACAGATAAAATGGAGACCCAGTACTTC. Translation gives CASSPGTDKMETQYF.

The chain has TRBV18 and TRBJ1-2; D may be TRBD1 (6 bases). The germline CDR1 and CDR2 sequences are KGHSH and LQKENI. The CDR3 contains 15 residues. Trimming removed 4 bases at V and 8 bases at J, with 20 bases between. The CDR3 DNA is TGTGCCAGCTCACGCGGGAACAGGGAATTGAACGGCTACACCTTC. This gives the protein CASSRGNRELNGYTF. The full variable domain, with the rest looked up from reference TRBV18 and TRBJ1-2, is NAGVMQNPRHLVRRRGQEARLRCSPMKGHSHVYWYRQLPEEGLKFMVYLQKENIIDESGMPKERFSAEFPKEGPSILRIQQVVRGDSAAYFCASSRGNRELNGYTFGSGTRLTVV.

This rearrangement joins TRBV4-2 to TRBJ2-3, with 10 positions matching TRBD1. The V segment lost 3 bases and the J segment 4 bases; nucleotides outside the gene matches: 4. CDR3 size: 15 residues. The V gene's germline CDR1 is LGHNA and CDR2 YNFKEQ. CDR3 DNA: TGTGCCAGCAGCCACCCGACAGGGGGCGCAGATACGCAGTATTTT. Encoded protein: CASSHPTGGADTQYF.

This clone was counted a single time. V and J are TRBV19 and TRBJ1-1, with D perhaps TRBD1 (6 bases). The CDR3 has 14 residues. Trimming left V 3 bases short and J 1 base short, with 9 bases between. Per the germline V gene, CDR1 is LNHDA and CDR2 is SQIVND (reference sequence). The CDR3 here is CASSMGQRNTEAFF. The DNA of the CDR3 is TGTGCCAGTAGTATGGGACAAAGGAACACTGAAGCTTTCTTT. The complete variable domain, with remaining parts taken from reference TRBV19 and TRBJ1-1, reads DGGITQSPKYLFRKEGQNVTLSCEQNLNHDAMYWYRQDPGQGLRLIYYSQIVNDFQKGDIAEGYSVSREKKESFPLTVTSAQKNPTAFYLCASSMGQRNTEAFFGQGTRLTVV.

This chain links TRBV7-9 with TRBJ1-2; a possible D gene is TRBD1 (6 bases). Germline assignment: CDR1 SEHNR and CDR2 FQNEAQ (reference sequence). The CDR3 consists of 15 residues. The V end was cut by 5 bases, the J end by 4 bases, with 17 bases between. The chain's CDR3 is CASSAPGAESYGYTF. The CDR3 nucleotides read TGTGCCAGCAGCGCCCCAGGGGCTGAGAGCTATGGCTACACCTTC.

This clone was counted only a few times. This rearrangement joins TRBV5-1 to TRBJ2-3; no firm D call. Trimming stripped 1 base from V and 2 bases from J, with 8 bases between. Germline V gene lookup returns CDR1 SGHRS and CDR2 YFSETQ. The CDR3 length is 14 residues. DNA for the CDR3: TGCGCCAGCAGCTTGTATAGCATCACAGATACGCAGTATTTT. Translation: CASSLYSITDTQYF.

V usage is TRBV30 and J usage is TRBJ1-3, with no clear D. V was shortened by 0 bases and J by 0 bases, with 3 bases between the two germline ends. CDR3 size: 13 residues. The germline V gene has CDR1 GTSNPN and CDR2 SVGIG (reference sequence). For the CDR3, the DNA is TGTGCCTGGAGTGTAAACTCTGGAAACACCATATATTTT. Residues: CAWSVNSGNTIYF.

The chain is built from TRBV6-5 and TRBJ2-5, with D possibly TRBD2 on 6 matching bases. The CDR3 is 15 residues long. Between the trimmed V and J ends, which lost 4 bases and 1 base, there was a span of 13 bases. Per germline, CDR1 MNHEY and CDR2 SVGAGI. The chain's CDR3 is CASSSQGGGQETQYF. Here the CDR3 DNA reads TGTGCCAGCAGTTCGCAGGGAGGAGGCCAAGAGACCCAGTACTTC.

CDR3 DNA: TGTGCCAGCAGCCGCAGTGCCGGGAGAGGCGGGGAGCTGTTTTTT. This encodes CASSRSAGRGGELFF. The chain couples TRBV3-1 (or the pseudogene TRBV3-2) to TRBJ2-2; TRBD2 might be the D (6 bases). The CDR3 contains 15 residues. Trimming took off 4 bases at V and 7 bases at J, with 16 bases between the two ends. Germline V CDR1 and CDR2: LGHDT, YNNKEL (reference sequence).

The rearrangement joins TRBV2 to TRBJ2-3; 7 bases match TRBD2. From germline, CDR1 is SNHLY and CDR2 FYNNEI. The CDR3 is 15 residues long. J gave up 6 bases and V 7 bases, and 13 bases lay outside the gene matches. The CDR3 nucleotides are TGTGCCAGCAACCTCGGGACTACCTCCGGGGATACGCAGTATTTT. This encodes CASNLGTTSGDTQYF. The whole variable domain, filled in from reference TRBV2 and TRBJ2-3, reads EPEVTQTPSHQVTQMGQEVILRCVPISNHLYFYWYRQILGQKVEFLVSFYNNEISEKSEIFDDQFSVERPDGSNFTLKIRSTKLEDSAMYFCASNLGTTSGDTQYFGPGTRLTVL.